The clone carrying this T cell receptor beta chain was counted ten times or more. Antigen specificity is unknown. The CDR3 has 14 amino acids. With V trimmed by 4 bases and J by 6 bases, 7 bases remained unmatched. The germline gives CDR1 SQVTM, CDR2 ANQGSEA. The authors used template switching to add a universal primer site and gave cDNA unique molecular identifiers. TCRdb passed the 5' RACE reads through MiXCR, listing each CDR3 protein once. The data show approximately 210,000 distinct CDR3 sequences, 5% to 7% seen once. This specimen comes from a study of identical twins. Study-wide points: Monozygotic twin pairs showed more out-of-frame TCR alpha sharing than models estimated. Whereas memory repertoires showed no such difference, abundant cord blood beta clonotypes carried fewer insertions.

This sample also belongs to another study, concerning T cells expressing NK-cell markers.

This receptor was taken from a woman aged 18-30 years in good health. Sequencing input: CD8+ T cells sorted from blood. The chain uses TRBV29-1 and TRBJ2-2, with 8 bases aligning to TRBD1. The CDR3 here is CSVAWQGAAGELFF. The CDR3 nucleotides are TGCAGCGTTGCCTGGCAGGGGGCTGCCGGGGAGCTGTTTTTT.